This T cell receptor (beta chain) derives from a study of cytomegalovirus exposure and HLA in healthy donors. At the level of the study: As an earlier analysis found, roughly 170 million T cells yielded 117 million unique TCR beta sequences.

This CDR3 is 15 amino acids long. Trimming stripped 0 bases from V and 0 bases from J, with 8 bases between. Germline CDR1 reads LGHNA; CDR2 reads YSLEER. In the PCR, 60 Vbeta and 13 Jbeta primers were used. Only in-frame clones appear in the TCRdb table, and some are missing; sequencing was by immunoSEQ multiplex PCR. The table has 200,000 or so clones, 84% seen once; the top ten hold about 0.25%. Turning to this clone: Its specificity is not known.

Overall study results and limits: In a later analysis, TCR beta V- and J-gene trimming showed a link to a missense DCLRE1C variant. Cytomegalovirus status was reportedly diagnosed by the classifier with high specificity and sensitivity.

The sample was PBMCs. V gene TRBV4-3 combines with J gene TRBJ1-2; D unclear. This clonotype was obtained from a boy aged 5 to 17 in good health and CMV-seronegative. The CDR3 DNA is TGCGCCAGCAGCCAAGATTCCGAGGCTAACTATGGCTACACCTTC. This encodes CASSQDSEANYGYTF.